This entry lists 25 T cell receptor beta chains sequenced from one sample in a study of PD-L1 blockade in urothelial cancer. The data were produced by immunoSEQ multiplex PCR, yet TCRdb's version contains in-frame clones alone and is incomplete. The table records under 40,000 clones, approximately 82% of them present only once. This sample comprised PBMCs, obtained around atezolizumab (anti-PD-L1) treatment. The receptors here all came from a man aged 60 to 75 with urothelial cancer.

V is TRBV18 and J is TRBJ2-7; D is undetermined. The V gene lost 3 bases and the J gene lost 3 bases, with 9 bases spanning the gap. Germline V CDR1 and CDR2: KGHSH, LQKENI. The CDR3 totals 13 residues. CDR3: CASSPLVSYEQYF. The CDR3 DNA reads as TGTGCCAGCTCACCCCTCGTCAGCTACGAGCAGTACTTC. Together with reference TRBV18 and TRBJ2-7, the CDR3 gives the full variable domain: NAGVMQNPRHLVRRRGQEARLRCSPMKGHSHVYWYRQLPEEGLKFMVYLQKENIIDESGMPKERFSAEFPKEGPSILRIQQVVRGDSAAYFCASSPLVSYEQYFGPGTRLTVT.

The genes are TRBV7-8 and TRBJ2-2; possible D gene TRBD2, 6 bases. V dropped 6 bases and J dropped 5 bases, with 19 bases sitting between them. This CDR3 has 16 residues. CDR1 and CDR2 (germline): SGHVS, FQNEAQ. The CDR3 coding sequence is TGTGCCAGCAGTCCCCCACTAGCAGCAGGGACCGGGGAGCTGTTTTTT. The encoded protein is CASSPPLAAGTGELFF.

The chain employs TRBV29-1 and TRBJ2-7, with 10 bases lining up with TRBD1. This CDR3 spans 12 amino acids. Germline V lookup: CDR1 SQVTM, CDR2 ANQGSEA. The V gene end was trimmed by 6 bases and the J gene end by 4 bases; junction bases not matched to a gene: 3. The CDR3 DNA sequence: TGCAGCGTGGGGACAGGGGAGTACGAGCAGTACTTC. Translation: CSVGTGEYEQYF.

V gene TRBV5-1 combines with J gene TRBJ2-7; 14 bases agree with TRBD2. Germline CDR1 SGHRS, CDR2 YFSETQ. The ends lost 4 bases at V and 2 bases at J; junction bases unmatched: 8. CDR3 length equals 17 residues. CDR3 nucleotides: TGCGCCAGCAGCATAGGGACTAGCGGGAGAGGGGCCTACGAGCAGTACTTC. Translated: CASSIGTSGRGAYEQYF. Full variable domain (rest looked up from reference TRBV5-1 and TRBJ2-7): KAGVTQTPRYLIKTRGQQVTLSCSPISGHRSVSWYQQTPGQGLQFLFEYFSETQRNKGNFPGRFSGRQFSNSRSEMNVSTLELGDSALYLCASSIGTSGRGAYEQYFGPGTRLTVT.

Only one count was recorded for this clone. The chain carries TRBV4-2 and TRBJ2-5; D unclear. Per the germline V gene, CDR1 is LGHNA and CDR2 is YNFKEQ. The V gene lost 5 bases and the J gene lost 2 bases, with 12 bases spanning the gap. The CDR3 sequence is 14 residues long. The CDR3 region is CASSLVPLQETQYF. The CDR3 coding sequence is TGTGCCAGCAGCTTGGTTCCCCTACAAGAGACCCAGTACTTC.

This chain joins TRBV6-6 and TRBJ2-7; D not resolved. Germline V gene lookup returns CDR1 MNHNY and CDR2 SVGAGI (reference sequence). The CDR3 sequence is 11 residues long. V dropped 2 bases and J dropped 9 bases, with 8 bases sitting between them. CDR3 amino acids: CASSYGLLQYF. As DNA, the CDR3 is TGTGCCAGCAGTTACGGGCTCCTGCAGTACTTC.

V is TRBV13 and J is TRBJ2-1, with 8 nucleotides matching TRBD2. The CDR3 spans 15 residues. Germline V gene data show CDR1 as PRHDT and CDR2 as FYEKMQ (reference sequence). Unmatched junction bases numbered 10, after V lost 2 bases and J lost 10 bases. The CDR3 DNA sequence: TGTGCCAGCAGCTTATTACTAGCGGCCCCGGGAGAGCAGTTCTTC. The encoded protein is CASSLLLAAPGEQFF.

This clone was detected once. The chain uses TRBV6-5 and TRBJ2-2; a weak D match, TRBD2 (5 bases). Trimming stripped 0 bases from V and 0 bases from J, with 8 bases between. CDR1 MNHEY and CDR2 SVGAGI come from the germline V gene. CDR3 length: 16 amino acids. This CDR3 is CASSYSPGTNTGELFF. CDR3 DNA: TGTGCCAGCAGTTACTCGCCGGGGACGAACACCGGGGAGCTGTTTTTT.

V and J are TRBV7-9 and TRBJ1-1; 7 nucleotides line up with TRBD1. Germline V gives CDR1 SEHNR, CDR2 FQNEAQ (reference sequence). V shed 5 bases, J shed 4 bases, and the junction held 10 bases outside the gene matches. The CDR3 is made up of 15 amino acids. CDR3 loop: CASSQNSGGGTEAFF. The CDR3 DNA follows: TGTGCCAGCAGCCAGAATTCAGGGGGAGGCACTGAAGCTTTCTTT.

This chain joins TRBV12-5 and TRBJ2-3, with 13 nucleotides matching TRBD2. After removal of 0 bases from V and 0 bases from J, the junction contained 12 bases not matched to a gene. CDR3 size: 21 residues. Germline V gives CDR1 LGHNT, CDR2 FRNRAP. CDR3 residues: CASGLVLSRLAGGPSTDTQYF. The CDR3 bases are TGTGCTAGTGGTTTGGTACTATCAAGACTAGCGGGAGGCCCTAGCACAGATACGCAGTATTTT.

The rearrangement links TRBV7-2 to TRBJ1-5, with D perhaps TRBD1 (6 bases). Germline lookup yields CDR1 SGHTA and CDR2 FQGNSA. The CDR3 is 15 amino acids. Trimming removed 2 bases at V and 9 bases at J, with 17 bases between. This CDR3 is CASSLSGGSLWPQHF. CDR3 DNA: TGTGCCAGCAGCTTATCGGGGGGCTCCTTATGGCCCCAGCATTTT.

This clone is labeled large (0.1 to 1%). The V gene is TRBV6-5, the J gene TRBJ1-5; possibly TRBD1 for D (5 bases). V was pared by 6 bases and J by 3 bases, with 12 bases between. CDR3 length equals 14 residues. CDR1 is MNHEY, CDR2 SVGAGI, per germline. CDR3 residues: CASRPDRYNQPQHF. CDR3 nucleotides: TGTGCCAGCAGACCCGACAGATACAATCAGCCCCAGCATTTT.

V usage is TRBV18 and J usage is TRBJ1-1; D not resolved. Germline V gene lookup returns CDR1 KGHSH and CDR2 LQKENI. V shed 3 bases and J shed 0 bases, with 11 bases lying between them. The CDR3 has 15 amino acids. CDR3 region: CASSPSPGLNTEAFF. In DNA form, the CDR3 reads TGTGCCAGCTCACCTTCCCCGGGATTGAACACTGAAGCTTTCTTT.

The CDR3 reads CASSDGWSHSNQPQHF. The CDR3 DNA reads TGTGCCAGCAGTGATGGTTGGTCACATAGCAATCAGCCCCAGCATTTT. V gene TRBV6-1 combines with J gene TRBJ1-5; D ambiguous. Between the trimmed V and J ends, which lost 3 bases and 0 bases, there was a span of 12 bases. The CDR3 runs 16 residues. CDR1 MNHNS and CDR2 SASEGT come from the germline V gene.

The V call is TRBV30, the J call TRBJ2-7; no firm D call. V lost 0 bases and J 4 bases, leaving 4 bases between the germline ends. Germline V lookup: CDR1 GTSNPN, CDR2 SVGIG (reference sequence). The CDR3 runs to 11 residues. The CDR3 DNA follows: TGTGCCTGGAGTGTCGGTTACGAGCAGTACTTC. Translation gives CAWSVGYEQYF.

This clone was observed a single time. The V gene is TRBV5-4, the J gene TRBJ1-2, with a possible D match to TRBD1 (6 bases). Trimming pared 4 bases from V and 2 bases from J, leaving 9 bases between. CDR1 and CDR2 from the germline V gene are SGHNT and YYREEE (reference sequence). CDR3 length equals 13 residues. The CDR3 DNA reads TGTGCCAGCAGCCCGGACAGCAACTATGGCTACACCTTC. This sequence encodes CASSPDSNYGYTF.

This chain links TRBV11-3 with TRBJ2-1, with 11 bases identical to TRBD2. Trimming took 5 bases from V and 8 from J; bases not matched to a gene: 2. This CDR3 has 13 residues. The V gene's germline CDR1 is SGHNT and CDR2 YENEEA. Here the CDR3 DNA reads TGTGCCAGCAGCCAACTAGCGGGGGATGAGCAGTTCTTC. This encodes CASSQLAGDEQFF.

The chain recombines TRBV7-3 with TRBJ1-3; D may be TRBD1 (6 bases). In germline, CDR1 is SGHTA, CDR2 FQGTGA. This CDR3 has 13 residues. V lost 1 base, J lost 8 bases, and 9 bases lay in between. The DNA of the CDR3 is TGTGCCAGCAGCTTAAGACAGGCGGACACCATATATTTT. Protein sequence: CASSLRQADTIYF.

The rearrangement joins TRBV6-5 to TRBJ2-5, with D possibly TRBD1 on 6 matching bases. CDR1 and CDR2 (germline): MNHEY, SVGAGI. V dropped 0 bases and J dropped 2 bases, with 7 bases sitting between them. The CDR3 contains 14 residues. CDR3 sequence (DNA): TGTGCCAGCAGTTACTCGACAGGTCAAGAGACCCAGTACTTC. Its protein is CASSYSTGQETQYF.

This CDR3 reads CASSQEGLGYGYTF. CDR3 sequence (DNA): TGCGCCAGCAGCCAAGAGGGGCTGGGCTATGGCTACACCTTC. The chain has TRBV4-1 and TRBJ1-2; a weak D match, TRBD1 (5 bases). This CDR3 is built from 14 residues. The germline V and J ends were trimmed by 0 bases and 4 bases, with 9 bases remaining between them. Looked up from germline, CDR1 is MGHRA and CDR2 is YSYEKL.

This clone occurred once. The chain uses TRBV30 and TRBJ2-7; perhaps TRBD1 as D (5 bases). The CDR3 has 12 amino acids. Trimming left V 3 bases short and J 2 bases short, with 8 bases between. Germline V CDR1 and CDR2: GTSNPN, SVGIG (reference sequence). The CDR3 DNA reads TGTGCCTGGAGAGGGGTAGCCTACGAGCAGTACTTC. Its protein product is CAWRGVAYEQYF.

The chain carries TRBV5-4 and TRBJ2-2; tentative D call: TRBD1 (5 bases). Germline CDR1 is SGHNT and CDR2 is YYREEE (reference sequence). Trimming pared 4 bases from V and 5 bases from J, leaving 18 bases between. This CDR3 comprises 16 residues. CDR3 sequence: CASSPALRGRTGELFF. CDR3 in DNA: TGTGCCAGCAGCCCGGCCCTAAGGGGAAGGACCGGGGAGCTGTTTTTT.

The chain links TRBV2 to TRBJ2-1, with a tentative D call TRBD2 (5 bases). Germline lookup yields CDR1 SNHLY and CDR2 FYNNEI. This CDR3 region has 14 residues. V was cut by 0 bases and J by 9 bases, with 12 bases left in between. The CDR3 here is CASSEAGIEGEQFF. CDR3 in DNA: TGTGCCAGCAGTGAAGCGGGGATAGAGGGTGAGCAGTTCTTC.

This clone occurred a few times. The chain combines TRBV4-2 with TRBJ2-1, with D possibly TRBD2 on 6 matching bases. The CDR3 consists of 15 residues. Germline CDR1 reads LGHNA; CDR2 reads YNFKEQ. Trimming cost V 1 base and J 5 bases, with 12 bases left between them. The CDR3 protein is CASSQGLAMNNEQFF. The CDR3 nucleotides are TGTGCCAGCAGCCAAGGCCTAGCGATGAACAATGAGCAGTTCTTC.

This chain joins TRBV7-9 and TRBJ1-1, with no clear D. V dropped 5 bases and J dropped 1 base, with 11 bases sitting between them. Germline CDR1 and CDR2: SEHNR and FQNEAQ (reference sequence). The length of the CDR3 is 14 residues. CDR3 nucleotides: TGTGCCAGCAGCCGGGAACCCCGGAACACTGAAGCTTTCTTT. It is translated as CASSREPRNTEAFF.